These T cell receptor beta chains were read from a single sample in a study of post-analysis software for immune sequencing data. TCRdb independently ran MiXCR on the PCR reads; one entry per CDR3 protein. The sample lists 500,000 to 600,000 distinct CDR3 sequences, around 44% occurring once. Sequencing was carried out using blood. These receptor sequences come from a girl under 18 with multiple sclerosis. The CDR3 runs from the conserved cysteine through the conserved F or W. Each record gives: clone size, V gene, CDR3 protein. Part of the rows lack a size; the others show once, few, many or a class for expanded clones.

abundance: .
v_gene: TRBV20-1
CDR3aa: CSARIPGLAGAEQFF

abundance: few
v_gene: TRBV2
CDR3aa: CASRQDAYEQYF

abundance: .
v_gene: TRBV7-9
CDR3aa: CASSTGGDTQYF

abundance: .
v_gene: TRBV12-3/TRBV12-4
CDR3aa: CASSFFLGSTEAFF

abundance: .
v_gene: TRBV20-1
CDR3aa: CSARVAGGYSGQPQHF

abundance: few
v_gene: TRBV4-2
CDR3aa: CASSQGQGAGGEQYF

abundance: few
v_gene: TRBV5-1
CDR3aa: CASKYWSANSPLHF

abundance: .
v_gene: TRBV29-1
CDR3aa: CSVDTDGREQFF

abundance: .
v_gene: TRBV30
CDR3aa: CAWSVQTWGGYTF

abundance: few
v_gene: TRBV7-2
CDR3aa: CASSHESGQSYGYTF

abundance: .
v_gene: TRBV6-1
CDR3aa: CASSDMGVVQYF

abundance: .
v_gene: TRBV7-6
CDR3aa: CASSLAIETQYF

abundance: many
v_gene: TRBV28
CDR3aa: CASREGTSQETQYF

abundance: .
v_gene: TRBV12-3/TRBV12-4
CDR3aa: CASSTTRLSSYNEQFF

abundance: .
v_gene: TRBV7-2
CDR3aa: CASSLAGADEQFF

abundance: .
v_gene: TRBV3-1
CDR3aa: CASSTTGTMGNEQFF

abundance: .
v_gene: TRBV12-3/TRBV12-4
CDR3aa: CATGGTKSTDTQYF

abundance: .
v_gene: TRBV6-5
CDR3aa: CASSKGTGYSPLHF

abundance: .
v_gene: TRBV12-3/TRBV12-4
CDR3aa: CASSQTTGGIGYGYTF

abundance: few
v_gene: TRBV6-6
CDR3aa: CASSLQTPNEQFF